The rows below give T cell receptor beta chains drawn from one sample of a study of CD8 T cells in ankylosing spondylitis. TCRdb processed the 5' RACE reads anew with MiXCR; each CDR3 protein has one entry. The repertoire holds about 800,000 distinct CDR3 sequences, 12% seen once, with roughly 0.51% in the top ten. Material: blood, either unsorted or a sorted T cell fraction (not recorded which). The receptors shown here come from a male donor with ankylosing spondylitis. The CDR3 runs from the conserved cysteine through the conserved F or W. Fields, in order: V gene, D gene, J gene, clone size, CDR3 protein, CDR3 DNA. D genes are given only for firm matches. Size is stated for part of the rows, as once, few or many counts, or as a class when the clone is expanded.

v_call: TRBV7-8; d_call: TRBD1; j_call: TRBJ1-2; clone_size: -; cdr3_aa: CASSPQGEYYGYTF; cdr3_nt: TGTGCCAGCAGCCCCCAGGGGGAGTACTATGGCTACACCTTC
v_call: TRBV4-2; d_call: -; j_call: TRBJ1-4; clone_size: few; cdr3_aa: CASSLETGTTNEKLFF; cdr3_nt: TGTGCCAGCAGCCTAGAAACAGGAACAACTAATGAAAAACTGTTTTTT
v_call: TRBV24-1; d_call: -; j_call: TRBJ2-5; clone_size: -; cdr3_aa: CATSDPGVKETQYF; cdr3_nt: TGTGCCACCAGTGATCCAGGGGTCAAAGAGACCCAGTACTTC
v_call: TRBV24-1; d_call: -; j_call: TRBJ2-1; clone_size: many; cdr3_aa: CATSDSRSGPNEQFF; cdr3_nt: TGTGCCACCAGTGATTCCCGGAGTGGACCGAATGAGCAGTTCTTC
v_call: TRBV10-3; d_call: TRBD1; j_call: TRBJ2-6; clone_size: few; cdr3_aa: CATRGTNSGANVLTF; cdr3_nt: TGTGCCACCAGGGGGACGAACTCTGGGGCCAACGTCCTGACTTTC
v_call: TRBV5-1; d_call: TRBD1; j_call: TRBJ2-7; clone_size: many; cdr3_aa: CASSKGQGDEQYF; cdr3_nt: TGCGCCAGCAGCAAGGGACAGGGCGACGAGCAGTACTTC
v_call: TRBV7-2; d_call: TRBD1; j_call: TRBJ2-1; clone_size: many; cdr3_aa: CASSRQGQSSYNEQFF; cdr3_nt: TGTGCCAGCAGCCGACAGGGTCAAAGCTCCTACAATGAGCAGTTCTTC
v_call: TRBV28; d_call: TRBD1; j_call: TRBJ2-7; clone_size: few; cdr3_aa: CASSPAGTGGSTYEQYF; cdr3_nt: TGTGCCAGCAGTCCTGCCGGGACAGGGGGCTCGACCTACGAGCAGTACTTC
v_call: TRBV7-2; d_call: TRBD2; j_call: TRBJ2-1; clone_size: -; cdr3_aa: CASSLSGGAGYNEQFF; cdr3_nt: TGTGCCAGCAGCCTTAGCGGGGGGGCGGGATACAATGAGCAGTTCTTC
v_call: TRBV6-2/TRBV6-3; d_call: -; j_call: TRBJ1-5; clone_size: few; cdr3_aa: CASTSRGNQPQHF; cdr3_nt: TGTGCCAGCACCTCAAGGGGTAATCAGCCCCAGCATTTT
v_call: TRBV29-1; d_call: TRBD1; j_call: TRBJ2-7; clone_size: many; cdr3_aa: CSVSDRVGEQYF; cdr3_nt: TGCAGCGTTTCGGACAGGGTTGGCGAGCAGTACTTC
v_call: TRBV15; d_call: -; j_call: TRBJ2-2; clone_size: few; cdr3_aa: CATSRWAGELFF; cdr3_nt: TGTGCCACCAGCAGGTGGGCCGGGGAGCTGTTTTTT
v_call: TRBV20-1; d_call: -; j_call: TRBJ2-1; clone_size: many; cdr3_aa: CSATWGGNRDEQFF; cdr3_nt: TGCAGTGCTACTTGGGGGGGCAATCGCGATGAGCAGTTCTTC
v_call: TRBV12-3/TRBV12-4; d_call: -; j_call: TRBJ2-1; clone_size: -; cdr3_aa: CASRPSGSSYNEQFF; cdr3_nt: TGTGCCAGCAGGCCGAGCGGCAGCTCCTACAATGAGCAGTTCTTC